This TCR beta chain was identified in a study of blood T cell repertoires in COVID-19. Source study methods: Estimated nucleated cell counts came from reference gene primer amplification. The method was immunoSEQ multiplex PCR; TCRdb's version includes in-frame clones alone and lacks a portion of them. That table furnishes V, J and clone size, whereas the DNA furnished D and trimming. This table holds around 430,000 clones, more than 75% found once. Participant-given clinical history determined each cohort assignment. Germline lookup yields CDR1 KGHDR and CDR2 SFDVKD. V gave up 6 bases and J gave up 4 bases, with 15 bases separating them. CDR3 size: 15 residues.

The sample taken for sequencing was PBMCs or T cells enriched from blood (not recorded which). The TCR comes from a woman aged 45 to 65 who had recovered from COVID-19. The rearrangement links TRBV24-1 to TRBJ1-5; D not certain. The CDR3 protein is CATSCPRRTNQPQHF. CDR3 DNA sequence: TGTGCCACCAGTTGCCCGAGACGGACTAATCAGCCCCAGCATTTT.